The T cell receptor beta chain under discussion was sequenced for a study of cytomegalovirus exposure and HLA in healthy donors. Study-level information: Across 350 to 500 genotyped donors, around 82% landed in the Caucasian-associated ancestry cluster. General study findings and limits: Later work found that TCR association rates differed between HLA loci; DRB1 had the most and HLA-C the fewest.

With regard to this clone: Antigen unknown.

The study ran its PCR with 60 Vbeta and 13 Jbeta primers. TCRdb's copy holds only in-frame clones and misses some; the assay was immunoSEQ multiplex PCR. The table includes about 150,000 clones, roughly 88% detected once. The germline V gene encodes CDR1 SGHNT and CDR2 YYREEE (reference sequence). The CDR3 spans 16 residues. With V trimmed by 0 bases and J by 0 bases, 2 bases remained unmatched. Healthy bone marrow donors formed the donor group. What was sequenced was PBMCs. This clonotype originated in a man aged 45-65 years in good health and CMV-seropositive. V gene TRBV5-4 combines with J gene TRBJ2-7, with TRBD1 matching over 11 bases. In DNA, the CDR3 is TGTGCCAGCAGCTTGGCCGGGACAGGGGGCTCCTACGAGCAGTACTTC. It codes for CASSLAGTGGSYEQYF.